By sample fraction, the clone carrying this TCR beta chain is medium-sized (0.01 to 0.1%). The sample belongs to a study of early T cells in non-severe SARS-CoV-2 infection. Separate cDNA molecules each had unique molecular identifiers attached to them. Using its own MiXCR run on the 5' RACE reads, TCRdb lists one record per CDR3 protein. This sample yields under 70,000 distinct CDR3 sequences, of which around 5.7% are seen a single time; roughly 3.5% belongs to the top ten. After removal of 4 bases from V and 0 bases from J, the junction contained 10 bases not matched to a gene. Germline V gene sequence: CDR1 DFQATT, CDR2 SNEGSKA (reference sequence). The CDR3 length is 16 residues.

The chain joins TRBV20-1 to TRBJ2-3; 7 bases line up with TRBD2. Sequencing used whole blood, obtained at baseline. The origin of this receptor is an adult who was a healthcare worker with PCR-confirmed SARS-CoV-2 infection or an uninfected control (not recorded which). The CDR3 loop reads CSANPGLGVSTDTQYF. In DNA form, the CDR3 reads TGCAGTGCTAACCCAGGACTAGGTGTAAGCACAGATACGCAGTATTTT.